Many counts were recorded for the clone carrying this T cell receptor (beta chain). With 8 bases clipped from V and 3 bases from J, the junction kept 8 bases outside the gene matches. The CDR3 is 14 residues long. The data are from a study of T-cell reconstitution after alpha-beta-depleted transplantation in children. For TCRbeta, the library was prepared with unique molecular identifiers. Using its own MiXCR run on the PCR reads, TCRdb lists one record per CDR3 protein. The sample has roughly 180,000 distinct CDR3 sequences, roughly 15% seen once. The source was PBMCs from the stem cell graft donor, collected from the stem cell graft. The chain joins TRBV12-3 or TRBV12-4 to TRBJ2-7; 9 bases agree with TRBD2. The receptor's source is a human donor who donated a stem cell graft to a child with acute lymphoblastic leukemia. Here the CDR3 DNA reads TGTGCCAGCTATAGCGGGAGTACTCGCTACGAGCAGTACTTC. Residues: CASYSGSTRYEQYF.